This is a list of T cell receptor beta chains from one sample in a study of T-cell reconstitution after alpha-beta-depleted transplantation in children. TCRdb processed the PCR reads anew with MiXCR; each CDR3 protein has one entry. The sample yields some 500,000 distinct CDR3 sequences, less than 35% seen once. This sample comprised PBMCs from the stem cell graft donor, obtained from the stem cell graft. The receptors here all came from a human donor who donated a stem cell graft to a child with aplastic anemia. Both conserved end residues are part of each CDR3. The D gene is left open where the match is weak. Not every row has a clone size; where given, it reads once, few, many or a size class.

few	.	TRBV20-1	TRBJ1-3	CSARFGSSGNTIYF	TGCAGTGCTAGATTTGGTAGCTCTGGAAACACCATATATTTT
few	.	TRBV9	TRBJ1-3	CASSVGTTADSGNTIYF	TGTGCCAGCAGCGTAGGAACAACAGCGGACTCTGGAAACACCATATATTTT
.	.	TRBV2	TRBJ2-1	CASSGQRTNSYNEQFF	TGTGCCAGCAGTGGACAACGGACAAACTCCTACAATGAGCAGTTCTTC
.	.	TRBV20-1	TRBJ1-1	CSARYMGGITEAFF	TGCAGTGCTAGATACATGGGGGGTATCACTGAAGCTTTCTTT
few	TRBD1	TRBV6-1	TRBJ2-5	CASSADRVRGETQYF	TGTGCCAGCAGTGCGGACAGGGTGCGTGGCGAGACCCAGTACTTC
.	TRBD2	TRBV11-2	TRBJ2-2	CASSSGPSGLAGNTGELFF	TGTGCCAGCAGCTCAGGCCCATCGGGACTAGCGGGGAACACCGGGGAGCTGTTTTTT
few	.	TRBV20-1	TRBJ2-1	CSARSGSTGEQFF	TGCAGTGCTAGATCGGGCAGTACGGGTGAGCAGTTCTTC
.	.	TRBV4-3	TRBJ2-2	CASSQDGHRNTGELFF	TGCGCCAGCAGCCAAGATGGGCACAGGAACACCGGGGAGCTGTTTTTT
.	.	TRBV7-2	TRBJ1-1	CASSLIRFTEAFF	TGTGCCAGCAGCTTAATCAGATTCACTGAAGCTTTCTTT
.	TRBD2	TRBV5-1	TRBJ2-4	CASSLAGPGLANIQYF	TGCGCCAGCAGCTTGGCGGGACCTGGACTAGCCAACATTCAGTACTTC
few	.	TRBV5-1	TRBJ1-3	CASSPNGDSGNTIYF	TGCGCCAGCAGCCCAAACGGGGACTCTGGAAACACCATATATTTT
.	TRBD1	TRBV20-1	TRBJ1-2	CSAIDRGYGYTF	TGCAGTGCTATTGACAGGGGTTATGGCTACACCTTC
.	.	TRBV20-1	TRBJ2-1	CSARGRSSYNEQFF	TGCAGTGCTAGGGGGAGGTCCTCCTACAATGAGCAGTTCTTC
.	TRBD1	TRBV24-1	TRBJ1-1	CATSTNRGPNTEAFF	TGTGCCACCTCGACAAACAGGGGCCCGAACACTGAAGCTTTCTTT
.	TRBD2	TRBV20-1	TRBJ2-1	CSASPRAGEGPYNEQFF	TGCAGTGCTAGCCCCAGAGCGGGAGAGGGACCCTACAATGAGCAGTTCTTC
many	.	TRBV5-5	TRBJ2-2	CASTLGGGNTGELFF	TGTGCCAGCACCCTAGGTGGGGGGAACACCGGGGAGCTGTTTTTT
few	TRBD2	TRBV7-2	TRBJ2-2	CASSSTSGSMNTGELFF	TGTGCCAGCAGCTCAACTAGCGGGAGTATGAACACCGGGGAGCTGTTTTTT
.	.	TRBV12-3/TRBV12-4	TRBJ2-7	CASSLGRQVYEQYF	TGTGCCAGCAGTTTGGGCCGACAGGTCTACGAGCAGTACTTC
few	TRBD1	TRBV7-2	TRBJ1-5	CASSPGDRVAQPQHF	TGTGCCAGCAGCCCGGGGGACAGGGTGGCTCAGCCCCAGCATTTT
.	.	TRBV5-1	TRBJ2-6	CASSVGQRANVLTF	TGCGCCAGCAGCGTAGGACAGCGGGCCAACGTCCTGACTTTC
few	.	TRBV10-3	TRBJ1-5	CAISEREGSNQPQHF	TGTGCCATCAGTGAGAGGGAGGGGAGCAATCAGCCCCAGCATTTT
.	.	TRBV30	TRBJ1-2	CAWSALGQAGYGYTF	TGTGCCTGGAGTGCGCTCGGCCAGGCGGGCTATGGCTACACCTTC
.	TRBD1	TRBV2	TRBJ1-5	CASSPDRGHQPQHF	TGTGCCAGCAGTCCCGACAGGGGGCATCAGCCCCAGCATTTT
.	.	TRBV7-9	TRBJ1-1	CASSLAPGFGVIAEAFF	TGTGCCAGCAGCCTTGCGCCGGGGTTTGGGGTTATCGCTGAAGCTTTCTTT
.	TRBD1	TRBV4-1	TRBJ2-5	CASSQIGTDQETQYF	TGCGCCAGCAGCCAAATAGGGACAGATCAAGAGACCCAGTACTTC
few	.	TRBV10-2	TRBJ2-3	CASSVNSGSTDTQYF	TGCGCCAGCAGTGTTAATAGCGGTAGCACAGATACGCAGTATTTT
.	TRBD1	TRBV29-1	TRBJ1-1	CSVLIQGVNTEAFF	TGCAGCGTCTTGATCCAGGGGGTGAACACTGAAGCTTTCTTT
.	.	TRBV20-1	TRBJ1-1	CSARGGVGAEAFF	TGCAGTGCTAGGGGGGGAGTGGGCGCTGAAGCTTTCTTT
few	.	TRBV10-3	TRBJ2-3	CAIRTLGTSTDTQYF	TGTGCCATCAGAACGTTAGGGACGAGCACAGATACGCAGTATTTT
.	TRBD1	TRBV15	TRBJ2-1	CATSRRDPGQRYNEQFF	TGTGCCACCAGCAGAAGAGACCCGGGACAGAGATACAATGAGCAGTTCTTC
.	TRBD1	TRBV19	TRBJ2-1	CASSYGTGGNNEQFF	TGTGCCAGTAGTTACGGGACAGGGGGCAACAATGAGCAGTTCTTC
.	TRBD2	TRBV9	TRBJ2-7	CASSVELAGYEQYF	TGTGCCAGCAGCGTAGAACTAGCGGGTTACGAGCAGTACTTC
once	.	TRBV7-2	TRBJ1-1	CASSSVTGNTEAFF	TGTGCCAGCAGCTCCGTGACAGGGAACACTGAAGCTTTCTTT
few	TRBD2	TRBV5-1	TRBJ2-1	CASSSRLAGGNNEQFF	TGCGCCAGCAGCTCTCGACTAGCGGGAGGGAACAATGAGCAGTTCTTC
.	TRBD1	TRBV6-1	TRBJ1-6	CASRLGQGASPLHF	TGTGCCAGCAGACTGGGACAGGGGGCTTCACCCCTCCACTTT
few	TRBD1	TRBV5-1	TRBJ2-7	CASSLEDRGYFEQYF	TGCGCCAGCAGCTTGGAGGACAGGGGATACTTCGAGCAGTACTTC
.	TRBD2	TRBV29-1	TRBJ2-1	CSAPAGGLLNEQFF	TGCAGCGCCCCAGCGGGAGGCCTGTTGAATGAGCAGTTCTTC
.	.	TRBV5-5	TRBJ2-3	CASSLEGRRASSTDTQYF	TGTGCCAGCAGCTTGGAAGGTCGTAGAGCTTCTAGCACAGATACGCAGTATTTT
.	.	TRBV24-1	TRBJ2-2	CATSDFLAGELFF	TGTGCCACCAGTGATTTCCTAGCCGGGGAGCTGTTTTTT
few	.	TRBV12-3/TRBV12-4	TRBJ2-5	CASSLFGQETQYF	TGTGCCAGCAGTTTATTTGGGCAAGAGACCCAGTACTTC
.	.	TRBV5-1	TRBJ2-7	CASSSSPFVFTHTTSNEQYF	TGCGCCAGCAGCTCGAGCCCCTTCGTTTTCACCCATACGACCTCTAACGAGCAGTACTTC
.	.	TRBV30	TRBJ1-1	CAWGDLGDEAFF	TGTGCCTGGGGTGATCTGGGGGATGAAGCTTTCTTT
few	.	TRBV11-2	TRBJ1-5	CASSLAGTSNQPQHF	TGTGCCAGCAGCTTAGCAGGAACCTCCAATCAGCCCCAGCATTTT
.	.	TRBV2	TRBJ1-5	CASRADISNQPQHF	TGTGCCAGCAGAGCGGATATTAGCAATCAGCCCCAGCATTTT
few	.	TRBV5-1	TRBJ2-7	CASSFTTGIAYEQYF	TGCGCCAGCAGCTTTACAACAGGGATCGCCTACGAGCAGTACTTC
.	.	TRBV20-1	TRBJ1-1	CSASRTSTEAFF	TGCAGTGCTAGTAGGACGAGCACTGAAGCTTTCTTT
.	TRBD1	TRBV5-1	TRBJ1-2	CASSPTGQGRNYGYTF	TGCGCCAGCAGCCCTACCGGACAGGGGCGAAACTATGGCTACACCTTC
.	TRBD1	TRBV20-1	TRBJ1-3	CSASEGASGNTIYF	TGCAGTGCTAGTGAGGGGGCATCAGGAAACACCATATATTTT